This T cell receptor (beta chain) was documented in a study of T cell responses to AZD1222 COVID-19 vaccine. Broader study findings: Females outnumbered males among donors, who were mostly white British; clonal diversity was possibly underestimated.

Details on this clone: The antigen is unknown.

TCRdb's table, derived via immunoSEQ multiplex PCR, lists solely in-frame clones and lacks some. In the table there are 130,000 or so clones, around 90% of which are singletons. The V and J ends lost 4 bases and 0 bases respectively, with 16 bases between them. In germline, CDR1 is MNHNS, CDR2 SASEGT. The CDR3 runs 18 residues. This TCR derives from an adult in good health. The V call is TRBV6-1, the J call TRBJ1-6, with D tentatively TRBD1 (5 bases). The material was peripheral blood, obtained on day 0 of AZD1222 vaccination. The chain's CDR3 is CASSALRVRSSYNSPLHF. The CDR3 nucleotides are TGTGCCAGCAGTGCTCTCAGGGTGAGGAGCTCCTATAATTCACCCCTCCACTTT.